The clone carrying this T cell receptor beta chain appeared once. The record originates from a study of radiotherapy plus CTLA-4 blockade in lung cancer. Trimming stripped 2 bases from V and 1 base from J, with 15 bases between. Looked up from germline, CDR1 is MNHEY and CDR2 is SMNVEV (reference sequence). This CDR3 spans 16 amino acids. Some clones are missing from TCRdb's copy, which holds only in-frame ones; the method was immunoSEQ multiplex PCR. The sample lists tens of thousands of clones, 83% seen once, with 0.82% in the top ten. The chain joins TRBV27 to TRBJ2-7, with TRBD2 as a possible D gene (6 bases). This sample comprised peripheral blood, obtained from a patient treated with radiotherapy plus ipilimumab. The TCR originated in a human donor with non-small cell lung cancer who had stable disease on radiotherapy plus ipilimumab. The CDR3 is CASSLKGGGVSYEQYF. The CDR3 DNA reads as TGTGCCAGCAGTTTAAAGGGTGGAGGGGTGTCCTACGAGCAGTACTTC.